The rows below give T cell receptor beta chains drawn from one sample of a study of CD4 T cells in relation to SARS-CoV-2 and coronaviruses. Using immunoSEQ multiplex PCR, the repertoire was profiled, and TCRdb retains in-frame clones only, with some absent. The sample yields 65,000 or so clones, about 90% seen once. Sample: memory CD4+ T cells from PBMCs. These receptors were collected from a human donor in good health. Both conserved end residues are part of each CDR3. D genes are given only for firm matches. Not all rows give a size; the values are once, few, many and, for expanded clones, a class.

14,-,TRBJ2-3,TRBV11-3,-,TGTGCCAGCAGCTTAGGGTCGACAGTTGATACGCAGTATTTT,CASSLGSTVDTQYF
14,TRBD1,TRBJ2-2,TRBV7-3,-,TGTGCCAGCAGCCGGGACAGGACCACCGGGGAGCTGTTTTTT,CASSRDRTTGELFF
14,TRBD2,TRBJ2-1,TRBV25-1,-,TGTGCCAGCAGTGGGACTAGCGGTTCGCTGAGGAAGTTCTTC,CASSGTSGSLRKFF
13,-,TRBJ1-1,TRBV19,few,TGTGCCAGTAGCACTTTACAGGTATCCGAAGCTTTCTTT,CASSTLQVSEAFF
14,TRBD1,TRBJ1-4,TRBV27,-,TGTGCCAGCAGCGCAGGGGGCTCGATAGAAAAACTGTTTTTT,CASSAGGSIEKLFF
20,TRBD1,TRBJ1-5,TRBV6-1,-,TGTGCCAGCAGTGAACTTTGGGGACAGGACGTAATGTATAGCAATCAGCCCCAGCATTTT,CASSELWGQDVMYSNQPQHF
15,-,TRBJ2-3,TRBV7-2,-,TGTGCCAGCAGCCCCTGGGGGGGGGCATCAGATACGCAGTATTTT,CASSPWGGASDTQYF
14,TRBD1,TRBJ1-4,TRBV7-9,-,TGTGCCAGCAGCTTAGGACAGGGCAGTGAAAAACTGTTTTTT,CASSLGQGSEKLFF
20,TRBD1,TRBJ1-2,TRBV10-2,-,TGCGCCAGCAGTGAGCGAGCTAAAACTGTGACAGGGGGCGCTGGCTATGGCTACACCTTC,CASSERAKTVTGGAGYGYTF
13,-,TRBJ2-7,TRBV7-9,-,TGTGCCAGCAGCTTCGACAGCTCCTACGAGCAGTACTTC,CASSFDSSYEQYF
16,-,TRBJ2-3,TRBV3-1/TRBV3-2,-,TGTGCCAGCAGCCCGCCCGACAGACTAAGCACAGATACGCAGTATTTT,CASSPPDRLSTDTQYF
15,TRBD2,TRBJ2-3,TRBV7-9,-,TGTGCCAGCAGACCTCCGGGACTAGAGGCAGATACGCAGTATTTT,CASRPPGLEADTQYF
13,-,TRBJ1-2,TRBV30,-,TGTGCCTGGGATTTGGGGGATGGATCCGGCTACACCTTC,CAWDLGDGSGYTF
14,-,TRBJ2-1,TRBV5-1,-,TGCGCCAGCAGGCGGGAACCCCACTACAATGAGCAGTTCTTC,CASRREPHYNEQFF
13,-,TRBJ2-1,TRBV3-1/TRBV3-2,-,TGTGCCAGCAGCCTCCTAGGCAGTGGAGAGCAGTTCTTC,CASSLLGSGEQFF
18,-,TRBJ1-5,TRBV7-2,-,TGTGCCAGCAGTTTGCGGCCTAGCGGGAACGCCGGCCATCAGCCCCAGCATTTT,CASSLRPSGNAGHQPQHF
15,-,TRBJ2-5,TRBV7-9,few,TGTGCCAGCAGCACCCAGGGGCAGCCTCAAGAGACCCAGTACTTC,CASSTQGQPQETQYF
16,-,TRBJ2-2,TRBV7-2,-,TGTGCCAGCAGCTTAGTGTCAGGAACGAACACCGGGGAGCTGTTTTTT,CASSLVSGTNTGELFF
15,TRBD1,TRBJ2-7,TRBV19,once,TGTGCCAGTTCGAGTTTCCGGGACAGGGGTTACGAGCAGTACTTC,CASSSFRDRGYEQYF
15,TRBD1,TRBJ1-1,TRBV5-1,once,TGCGCCAGCAGCTCCGGACAGGGTAGGGGCACTGAAGCTTTCTTT,CASSSGQGRGTEAFF
15,TRBD1,TRBJ2-5,TRBV5-1,few,TGCGCCAGCAGCTTAATGGGACAGGGAGGGGAGACCCAGTACTTC,CASSLMGQGGETQYF
14,-,TRBJ2-7,TRBV6-5,-,TGTGCCAGCAGTTTATTGGGCGGCTCCTACGAGCAGTACTTC,CASSLLGGSYEQYF
15,TRBD2,TRBJ2-1,TRBV5-1,-,TGCGCCAGCAGCTTGGGGACTAGCTCCTACAATGAGCAGTTCTTC,CASSLGTSSYNEQFF
13,-,TRBJ1-2,TRBV7-8,-,TGTGCCAGCAGCTTAGGACGGGCTGGGGGCTACACCTTC,CASSLGRAGGYTF
17,TRBD1,TRBJ1-2,TRBV10-1,-,TGCGCCAGCAGTGAGGATTGGGGGGGGGACAGAGTCGATGGCTACACCTTC,CASSEDWGGDRVDGYTF
14,-,TRBJ1-6,TRBV11-2,-,TGTGCCAGCAGCTTAACAGGGAGGAATTCACCCCTCCACTTT,CASSLTGRNSPLHF